This T cell receptor (beta chain) appears in the sequencing data of a study of T cell responses to AZD1222 COVID-19 vaccine. Across the study: Samples with a second dose at about 4 or about 12 weeks were pooled together.

Between the trimmed V and J ends, which lost 4 bases and 4 bases, there was a span of 16 bases. The CDR3 has 16 residues. CDR1 LGHDT and CDR2 YNNKEL come from the germline V gene (reference sequence). Some clones are missing from TCRdb's copy, which holds only in-frame ones; the method was immunoSEQ multiplex PCR. The repertoire holds under 150,000 clones, just over 90% seen once, with 7.2% in the top ten. V gene TRBV3-1 (or the pseudogene TRBV3-2) combines with J gene TRBJ2-2, with D tentatively TRBD1 (6 bases). The specimen was peripheral blood, collected on day 0 of AZD1222 vaccination. This TCR came from an adult in good health. CDR3 region: CASSRRWGHGTGELFF. The CDR3 nucleotides read TGTGCCAGCAGCCGTCGATGGGGACACGGCACCGGGGAGCTGTTTTTT.